These 3 T cell receptor beta chains share one sample of origin, sequenced in a study of blood T cell repertoires in COVID-19. Using immunoSEQ multiplex PCR, the repertoire was profiled, and TCRdb retains in-frame clones only, with some absent. The sample consists of roughly 90,000 clones, 80% to 85% of them appearing once. The sequenced material came from peripheral blood. The receptors stem from a woman at least 80 years old with active or convalescent COVID-19.

CDR3 sequence: CASNEGTGAYNEQFF. The CDR3 nucleotides read TGTGCCAGCAACGAAGGGACAGGGGCGTACAATGAGCAGTTCTTC. V and J are TRBV11-3 and TRBJ2-1; 10 bases align to TRBD1. Germline CDR1 SGHNT, CDR2 YENEEA. Losses at the gene ends were 7 bases for V and 4 bases for J; bases not matched to a gene: 7. The CDR3 extends over 15 amino acids.

The chain joins TRBV19 to TRBJ2-3, with D uncertain. Looked up from germline, CDR1 is LNHDA and CDR2 is SQIVND (reference sequence). Deletions cut 4 bases from V and 6 bases from J, with 5 bases between. This CDR3 has 11 amino acids. CDR3 sequence reads: CASSNWDTQYF. The CDR3, as DNA: TGTGCCAGTAGTAACTGGGATACGCAGTATTTT.

V usage is TRBV18 and J usage is TRBJ2-7; D unclear. This CDR3 has 16 amino acids. Deletions cut 2 bases from V and 3 bases from J, with 17 bases between. Germline V lookup: CDR1 KGHSH, CDR2 LQKENI. The CDR3 region has the DNA TGTGCCAGCTCACCAGAAAAGGTGAGACAAGTCTACGAGCAGTACTTC. Its translation: CASSPEKVRQVYEQYF.